This T cell receptor beta chain was obtained from a study of T cell clones after liver transplantation. Study context: Post-transplant blood was tracked for graft-donor-reactive T cell clones identified in a pre-transplant mixed lymphocyte reaction. Third-party-reactive TCRbeta sequences from pre-transplant mixed lymphocyte reactions served as antigen-independent comparators.

The CDR3 loop spans 16 amino acids. The germline CDR1 and CDR2 sequences are MNHEY and SMNVEV (reference sequence). V shed 5 bases, J shed 2 bases, and the junction held 11 bases outside the gene matches. TCRdb's copy holds only in-frame clones and misses some; the assay was immunoSEQ multiplex PCR. Among about 9,200 clones listed, 70% to 80% were seen once. The chain recombines TRBV27 with TRBJ2-5, with 7 bases matching TRBD2. This clonotype originated in a human patient who received a liver transplant. Some T cells may possibly be graft donor cells. The input for sequencing was CD8+ T cells from blood, taken at the 22-month timepoint. This CDR3 is CASSPMGGGIQETQYF. As DNA, the CDR3 is TGTGCCAGCAGTCCCATGGGGGGAGGGATACAAGAGACCCAGTACTTC.